Presented here are 9 T cell receptor beta chains from one specimen sequenced in a study of T cell changes during pregnancy in multiple sclerosis. Clones were read by immunoSEQ multiplex PCR, and TCRdb kept only the in-frame ones, dropping some. The data show under 130,000 clones, approximately 93% seen once. Sequences were derived from peripheral blood, sampled after pregnancy. The receptors come from a female donor with multiple sclerosis, enrolled in a pregnancy study.

V and J are TRBV7-9 and TRBJ2-1; D is perhaps TRBD2 (6 bases). The CDR3 covers 15 residues. V was pared by 1 base and J by 7 bases, with 14 bases between. Germline CDR1 is SEHNR and CDR2 is FQNEAQ (reference sequence). CDR3 residues: CASSLEVAELNEQFF. The CDR3, as DNA: TGTGCCAGCAGCTTAGAGGTAGCGGAACTGAATGAGCAGTTCTTC. Looking up the rest from reference TRBV7-9 and TRBJ2-1 gives the full variable domain: DTGVSQNPRHKITKRGQNVTFRCDPISEHNRLYWYRQTLGQGPEFLTYFQNEAQLEKSRLLSDRFSAERPKGSFSTLEIQRTEQGDSAMYLCASSLEVAELNEQFFGPGTRLTVL.

This clone was counted a single time. This sequence joins TRBV4-1 and TRBJ1-2, with 7 bases fitting TRBD1. Losses at the gene ends were 0 bases for V and 7 bases for J; bases not matched to a gene: 8. The CDR3 runs to 15 residues. In germline, CDR1 is MGHRA, CDR2 YSYEKL. CDR3 sequence: CASSQEGTASSGYTF. The DNA of the CDR3 is TGCGCCAGCAGCCAAGAGGGGACAGCCTCCTCTGGCTACACCTTC.

This clone was recorded only once. The chain is built from TRBV5-1 and TRBJ2-1; D is perhaps TRBD1 (6 bases). V was clipped by 4 bases and J by 0 bases, with 11 bases between them. Germline assignment: CDR1 SGHRS and CDR2 YFSETQ. The CDR3 sequence is 15 residues long. The CDR3 DNA reads as TGCGCCAGCAGCCGAGACAGGAGCTCCTACAATGAGCAGTTCTTC. As protein: CASSRDRSSYNEQFF.

The CDR3, as DNA: TGCAGCGTTGAGCGGCGGGGGGTAACTTTAAGCGGAAGCACAGATACGCAGTATTTT. Amino acids: CSVERRGVTLSGSTDTQYF. V is TRBV29-1 and J is TRBJ2-3, with 8 positions matching TRBD2. The CDR3 is 19 residues long. Losses at the gene ends were 3 bases for V and 0 bases for J; bases not matched to a gene: 17. CDR1 is SQVTM, CDR2 ANQGSEA, per germline.

For this clone: This sample also contains other DNA sequences that code for the same CDR3. This sequence joins TRBV9 and TRBJ1-3; 7 bases match TRBD1. Losses at the gene ends were 5 bases for V and 2 bases for J; bases not matched to a gene: 7. Germline assignment: CDR1 SGDLS and CDR2 YYNGEE. This CDR3 has 15 residues. As DNA, the CDR3 is TGTGCCAGCAGTGGACGAACAGGGGCTGGAAACACCATATATTTT. It translates to CASSGRTGAGNTIYF. Full variable domain (remainder filled in from reference TRBV9 and TRBJ1-3): DSGVTQTPKHLITATGQRVTLRCSPRSGDLSVYWYQQSLDQGLQFLIQYYNGEERAKGNILERFSAQQFPDLHSELNLSSLELGDSALYFCASSGRTGAGNTIYFGEGSWLTVV.

The chain carries TRBV5-4 and TRBJ2-1; D is undetermined. Trimming removed 4 bases at V and 1 base at J, with 18 bases between. CDR1 and CDR2 (germline): SGHNT, YYREEE (reference sequence). CDR3 length equals 17 residues. CDR3 sequence (DNA): TGTGCCAGCAGCCCAGCAGGAACAAGACGATCCTACAATGAGCAGTTCTTC. Protein product: CASSPAGTRRSYNEQFF.

This clone was seen only a few times. This chain joins TRBV9 and TRBJ1-2; a weak D match, TRBD1 (5 bases). The CDR3 extends over 17 amino acids. Germline-derived CDR1 and CDR2 are SGDLS and YYNGEE. V was cut by 0 bases and J by 4 bases, with 19 bases left in between. CDR3 DNA: TGTGCCAGCAGCGTAGGGGGCTACGGACAAGGGGTCTATGGCTACACCTTC. Protein sequence: CASSVGGYGQGVYGYTF.

J is TRBJ2-7 and V is TRBV6-5, with D perhaps TRBD1 (5 bases). Trimming left V 4 bases short and J 2 bases short, with 9 bases between. This CDR3 spans 13 amino acids. The germline gives CDR1 MNHEY, CDR2 SVGAGI. The CDR3 bases are TGTGCCAGCAGTTTTACAGGTGCCTACGAGCAGTACTTC. As protein: CASSFTGAYEQYF.

This chain connects TRBV27 to TRBJ1-2, with D maybe TRBD1 (5 bases). The CDR3 is made up of 11 amino acids. V gave up 5 bases and J gave up 8 bases, with 9 bases separating them. Germline assignment: CDR1 MNHEY and CDR2 SMNVEV (reference sequence). CDR3 coding DNA: TGTGCCAGCAGTCAGGGTTCGGGCTACACCTTC. The encoded protein is CASSQGSGYTF.